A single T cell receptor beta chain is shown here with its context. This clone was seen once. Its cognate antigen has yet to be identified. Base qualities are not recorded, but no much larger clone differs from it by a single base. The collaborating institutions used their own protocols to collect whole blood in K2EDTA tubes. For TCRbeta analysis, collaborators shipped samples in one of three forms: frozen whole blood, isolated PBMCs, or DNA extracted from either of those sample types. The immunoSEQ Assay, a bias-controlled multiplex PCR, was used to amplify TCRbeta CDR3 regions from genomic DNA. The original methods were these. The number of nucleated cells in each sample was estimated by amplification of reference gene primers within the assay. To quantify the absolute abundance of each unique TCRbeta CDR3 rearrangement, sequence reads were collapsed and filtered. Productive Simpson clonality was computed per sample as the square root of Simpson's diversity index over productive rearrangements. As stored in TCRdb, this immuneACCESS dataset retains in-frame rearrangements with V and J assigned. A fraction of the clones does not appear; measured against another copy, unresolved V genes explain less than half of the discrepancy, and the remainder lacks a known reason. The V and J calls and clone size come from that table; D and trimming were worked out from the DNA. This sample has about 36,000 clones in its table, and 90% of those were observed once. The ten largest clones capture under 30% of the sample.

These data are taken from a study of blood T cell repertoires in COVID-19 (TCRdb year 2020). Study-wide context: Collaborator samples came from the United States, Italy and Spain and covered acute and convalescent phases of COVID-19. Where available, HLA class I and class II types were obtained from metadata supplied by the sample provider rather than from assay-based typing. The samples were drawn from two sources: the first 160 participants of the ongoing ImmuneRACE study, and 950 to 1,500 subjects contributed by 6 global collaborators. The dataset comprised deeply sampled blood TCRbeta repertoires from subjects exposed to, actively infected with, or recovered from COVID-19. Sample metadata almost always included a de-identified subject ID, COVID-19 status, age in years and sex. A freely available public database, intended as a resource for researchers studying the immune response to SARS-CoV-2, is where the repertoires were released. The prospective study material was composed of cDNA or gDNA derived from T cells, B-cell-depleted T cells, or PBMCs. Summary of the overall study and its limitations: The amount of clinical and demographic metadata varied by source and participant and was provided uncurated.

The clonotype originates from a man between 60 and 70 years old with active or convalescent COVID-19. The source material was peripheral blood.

The CDR3 corresponds to CSVFSTGTAEAFF. The sequence in DNA is TGCAGCGTTTTCTCGACAGGTACGGCTGAAGCTTTCTTT. The rearranged chain carries TRBV29-1 and TRBJ1-1; TRBD1 could be the D gene, as 6 bases match. Trimming takes 5 bases from V and 6 bases from J, and the germline ends sit 16 bases apart. The CDR3 runs 13 amino acids, cysteine and phenylalanine included. Solely the CDR3 DNA is kept, with 39 bases framed from the first base. According to the germline V gene, CDR1 reads SQVTM and CDR2 reads ANQGSEA.